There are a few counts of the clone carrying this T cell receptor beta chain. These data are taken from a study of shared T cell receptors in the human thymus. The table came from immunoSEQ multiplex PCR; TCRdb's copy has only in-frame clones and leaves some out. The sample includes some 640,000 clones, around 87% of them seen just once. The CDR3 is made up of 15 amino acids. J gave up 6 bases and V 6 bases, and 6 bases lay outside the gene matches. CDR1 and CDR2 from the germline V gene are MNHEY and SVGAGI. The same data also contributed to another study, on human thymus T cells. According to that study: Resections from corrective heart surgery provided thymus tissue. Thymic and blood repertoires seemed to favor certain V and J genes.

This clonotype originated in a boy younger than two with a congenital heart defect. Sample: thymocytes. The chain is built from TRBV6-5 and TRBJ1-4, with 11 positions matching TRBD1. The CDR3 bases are TGTGCCAGCAGCCGAGGGACAGGGGGACATGAAAAACTGTTTTTT. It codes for CASSRGTGGHEKLFF.